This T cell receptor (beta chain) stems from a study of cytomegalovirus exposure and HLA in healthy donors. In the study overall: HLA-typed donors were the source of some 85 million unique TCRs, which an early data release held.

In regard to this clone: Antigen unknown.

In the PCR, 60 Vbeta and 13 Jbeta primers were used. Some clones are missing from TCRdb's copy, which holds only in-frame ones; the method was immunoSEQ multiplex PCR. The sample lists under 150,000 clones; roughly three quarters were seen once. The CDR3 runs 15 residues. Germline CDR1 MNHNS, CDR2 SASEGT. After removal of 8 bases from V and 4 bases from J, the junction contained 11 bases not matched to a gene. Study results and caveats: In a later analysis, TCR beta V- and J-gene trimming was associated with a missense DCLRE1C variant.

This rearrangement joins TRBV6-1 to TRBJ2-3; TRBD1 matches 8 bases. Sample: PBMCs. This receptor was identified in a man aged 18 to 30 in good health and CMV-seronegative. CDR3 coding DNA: TGTGCCAGCGGGGCTCAGGGGGCGCGCCCAGATACGCAGTATTTT. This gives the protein CASGAQGARPDTQYF.